The next 32 T cell receptor beta chains were all read from a single sample in a study of T cells of healthy individuals. MiXCR was run by TCRdb on the 5' RACE reads, yielding one entry per CDR3 protein. The sample carries 95,000 to 100,000 distinct CDR3 sequences, 17% recorded once. These TCRs come from a human donor in good health.

The chain carries TRBV10-3 and TRBJ2-3; TRBD1 is a possible D gene (6 bases). The CDR3 covers 12 residues. V was pared by 8 bases and J by 4 bases, with 10 bases between. CDR1 is ENHRY, CDR2 SYGVKD, per germline. The CDR3 loop reads CAIESGADTQYF. Written as DNA, the CDR3 is TGTGCCATCGAGTCAGGGGCAGATACGCAGTATTTT.

The chain uses TRBV20-1 and TRBJ1-4; no clear D gene. Germline V gives CDR1 DFQATT, CDR2 SNEGSKA (reference sequence). V shed 6 bases and J shed 0 bases, with 11 bases lying between them. This CDR3 is 14 amino acids long. The CDR3, as DNA: TGCAGTGCCTTCCACAGCTCAACTAATGAAAAACTGTTTTTT. This encodes CSAFHSSTNEKLFF.

This clonotype has only a few counts. The chain is built from TRBV5-1 and TRBJ1-1; TRBD1 aligns across 8 bases. From germline, CDR1 is SGHRS and CDR2 YFSETQ. Germline trimming cut 3 bases from V and 0 bases from J; bases unmatched to any gene: 4. CDR3 length equals 15 residues. CDR3 sequence reads: CASSWTGSMNTEAFF. In DNA form, the CDR3 reads TGCGCCAGCAGCTGGACAGGGTCCATGAACACTGAAGCTTTCTTT.

In this sample, this clonotype is medium-sized. The chain is built from TRBV3-1 and TRBJ2-7; 7 nucleotides agree with TRBD1. The trim removed 4 bases at V and 6 bases at J, leaving 9 bases unmatched. Germline V gene data show CDR1 as LGHDT and CDR2 as YNNKEL (reference sequence). This CDR3 is built from 14 residues. CDR3 sequence reads: CASSPGQPLSEQYF. In nucleotides, the CDR3 is TGTGCCAGCAGCCCGGGACAGCCTCTCAGCGAGCAGTACTTC.

This clonotype was counted between two and nine times. The J gene is TRBJ2-7, the V gene TRBV19, with D perhaps matching TRBD1 (7 bases). Germline CDR1 LNHDA, CDR2 SQIVND (reference sequence). The CDR3 covers 14 residues. Trimming pared 1 base from V and 6 bases from J, leaving 13 bases between. The CDR3 nucleotides are TGTGCCAGTAGTATAGTTCCAGGGGGAGGCGAGCAGTACTTC. Amino acids: CASSIVPGGGEQYF.

This clonotype was counted ten times or more. The CDR3 sequence: CASSLVMVHQETQYF. CDR3 bases: TGTGCCAGCAGCTTGGTTATGGTACACCAAGAGACCCAGTACTTC. The gene calls are TRBV5-5 and TRBJ2-5; D is unclear. CDR1 is SGHKS, CDR2 YYEKEE, per germline (reference sequence). Trimming took off 0 bases at V and 0 bases at J, with 9 bases between the two ends. CDR3 size: 15 residues.

The table lists this clonotype with a few counts. J is TRBJ1-6 and V is TRBV4-3; no clear D. Trimming removed 1 base at V and 5 bases at J, with 6 bases between. Per the germline V gene, CDR1 is LGHNA and CDR2 is YSLEER. The CDR3 totals 14 residues. The chain's CDR3 is CASSQGRDNSPLHF. As DNA, the CDR3 is TGCGCCAGCAGCCAAGGGCGGGATAATTCACCCCTCCACTTT.

This clonotype was recorded a few times. This sequence joins TRBV7-3 and TRBJ2-2, with D perhaps assigned TRBD1 or TRBD2 (5 bases each). The germline V gene has CDR1 SGHTA and CDR2 FQGTGA. V lost 0 bases, J lost 3 bases, and 8 bases lay in between. This CDR3 comprises 15 residues. The CDR3 sequence: CASSLTRDDTGELFF. CDR3 coding DNA: TGTGCCAGCAGCTTAACCAGGGACGACACCGGGGAGCTGTTTTTT.

Many counts were recorded for this clonotype. The genes are TRBV7-9 and TRBJ2-1, with 10 nucleotides matching TRBD2. The V segment lost 11 bases and the J segment 6 bases; nucleotides outside the gene matches: 10. Looked up from germline, CDR1 is SEHNR and CDR2 is FQNEAQ (reference sequence). The CDR3 length is 14 residues. The CDR3 spells CASSGLAGVNEQFF. For the CDR3, the DNA is TGTGCCTCAAGTGGGCTAGCGGGGGTCAATGAGCAGTTCTTC.

The chain combines TRBV5-1 with TRBJ2-5, with 8 positions matching TRBD1. Per the germline V gene, CDR1 is SGHRS and CDR2 is YFSETQ. The length of the CDR3 is 14 residues. The V segment lost 4 bases and the J segment 3 bases; nucleotides outside the gene matches: 5. The CDR3 loop is CASSHGQGEETQYF. In DNA, the CDR3 is TGCGCCAGCAGCCACGGACAGGGAGAAGAGACCCAGTACTTC.

The V and J genes are TRBV24-1 and TRBJ1-1; TRBD1 agrees at 9 bases. The CDR3 has 14 residues. V shed 7 bases, J shed 7 bases, and the junction held 9 bases outside the gene matches. CDR1 and CDR2 (germline): KGHDR, SFDVKD. The CDR3 coding sequence is TGTGCCACCAGGATCGGGACAGGGTCGGTTGAAGCTTTCTTT. This sequence encodes CATRIGTGSVEAFF.

The chain carries TRBV29-1 and TRBJ2-7; TRBD1 matches 9 bases. Germline CDR1 SQVTM, CDR2 ANQGSEA. This CDR3 spans 12 amino acids. The J segment lost 5 bases and the V segment lost 5 bases, leaving 4 bases of the junction unmatched. CDR3 in amino acids: CSVRDRANEQYF. The CDR3 DNA is TGCAGCGTTCGGGACAGGGCAAACGAGCAGTACTTC.

The chain recombines TRBV20-1 with TRBJ2-7; D gene unclear. Trimming removed 6 bases at V and 6 bases at J, with 15 bases between. The CDR3 has 12 residues. Germline loops: CDR1 DFQATT, CDR2 SNEGSKA (reference sequence). The CDR3 bases are TGCAGTGCCCCTCCGGGCCTGGGCGAGCAGTACTTC. The encoded protein is CSAPPGLGEQYF.

CDR3 coding DNA: TGCAGCGTGGACAGGGGAGGTGAAAAACTGTTTTTT. Translating gives CSVDRGGEKLFF. The J gene is TRBJ1-4, the V gene TRBV29-1; 9 bases line up with TRBD1. Germline V CDR1 and CDR2: SQVTM, ANQGSEA. Trimming at V came to 6 bases and at J to 7 bases, leaving 3 bases not matched to a gene. This CDR3 spans 12 amino acids.

The gene calls are TRBV28 and TRBJ1-1; weak D call: TRBD1 (5 bases). V lost 4 bases and J lost 6, with 6 bases in between. CDR1 is MDHEN, CDR2 SYDVKM, per germline. The CDR3 spans 11 residues. The CDR3 here is CASSWGAEAFF. In nucleotides, the CDR3 is TGTGCCAGCAGTTGGGGCGCTGAAGCTTTCTTT.

This clonotype was detected ten times or more. This chain connects TRBV28 to TRBJ1-5; 7 nucleotides align to TRBD1. The V gene's germline CDR1 is MDHEN and CDR2 SYDVKM. CDR3 length: 18 amino acids. The trim removed 2 bases at V and 2 bases at J, leaving 12 bases unmatched. The CDR3 sequence is CASSLRGRGPGGNQPQHF. The CDR3 DNA reads TGTGCCAGCAGTTTAAGAGGGAGGGGGCCAGGGGGCAATCAGCCCCAGCATTTT.

The chain employs TRBV5-1 and TRBJ1-5; 10 nucleotides match TRBD1. The CDR3 has 17 residues. The germline gives CDR1 SGHRS, CDR2 YFSETQ. Losses at the gene ends were 4 bases for V and 0 bases for J; bases not matched to a gene: 7. The CDR3: CASSNGTGDYSNQPQHF. DNA for the CDR3: TGCGCCAGCAGCAACGGGACAGGGGATTATAGCAATCAGCCCCAGCATTTT.

The chain carries TRBV28 and TRBJ2-7, with D uncertain. The CDR3 is 15 residues long. Trimming left V 3 bases short and J 2 bases short, with 14 bases between. Germline V gene lookup returns CDR1 MDHEN and CDR2 SYDVKM. Written as DNA, the CDR3 is TGTGCCAGCAGTTTCGCCCATAATTTGACCTACGAGCAGTACTTC. It specifies CASSFAHNLTYEQYF.

In its sample, this clonotype was seen a few times. The CDR3 nucleotides read TGTGCCAGCAGTAGACAGAGGAAAGAGACCCAGTACTTC. Residues: CASSRQRKETQYF. The chain links TRBV12-3 or TRBV12-4 to TRBJ2-5, with D tentatively TRBD1 (5 bases). CDR3 length equals 13 residues. Trimming left V 5 bases short and J 3 bases short, with 10 bases between.

This chain connects TRBV6-1 to TRBJ1-1; D is unclear. CDR3 length: 12 amino acids. Germline CDR1 is MNHNS and CDR2 is SASEGT. Trimming pared 1 base from V and 10 bases from J, leaving 10 bases between. The CDR3 coding sequence is TGTGCCAGCAGTGAAGTCGGATACAGAGCTTTCTTT. Translation: CASSEVGYRAFF.

There are many counts of this clonotype. The rearrangement uses TRBV20-1 and TRBJ1-5; 8 nucleotides align to TRBD1. From germline, CDR1 is DFQATT and CDR2 SNEGSKA (reference sequence). V lost 6 bases and J lost 2; bases outside the gene matches: 3. This CDR3 region has 13 residues. The CDR3 protein is CSAPDRGNQPQHF. CDR3 bases: TGCAGTGCCCCGGACAGGGGCAATCAGCCCCAGCATTTT.

This chain joins TRBV7-8 and TRBJ2-7, with 7 bases fitting TRBD2. V trimming: 0 bases; J trimming: 7 bases; junction bases outside the gene matches: 12. Germline CDR1 and CDR2: SGHVS and FQNEAQ. The CDR3 consists of 16 residues. The CDR3 loop is CASSLARVAGPPEQYF. The CDR3, as DNA: TGTGCCAGCAGCTTAGCGCGAGTAGCGGGCCCACCGGAGCAGTACTTC.

In this sample, this clonotype turned up many times. This rearrangement joins TRBV20-1 to TRBJ1-6; D not certain. CDR1 and CDR2 from the germline V gene are DFQATT and SNEGSKA (reference sequence). The CDR3 is 14 amino acids. V was pared by 3 bases and J by 7 bases, with 13 bases between. The CDR3 sequence: CSARGVGINSPLHF. The CDR3 nucleotides are TGCAGTGCTAGGGGAGTCGGCATAAATTCACCCCTCCACTTT.

In this sample, this clonotype turned up a few times. The chain has TRBV20-1 and TRBJ2-7, with 11 positions matching TRBD2. CDR1 and CDR2 from the germline V gene are DFQATT and SNEGSKA (reference sequence). V trimming: 6 bases; J trimming: 6 bases; junction bases outside the gene matches: 22. The CDR3 has 18 residues. The CDR3: CSAWPSGRFEVGFREQYF. The CDR3 coding sequence is TGCAGTGCATGGCCTAGCGGGAGGTTCGAAGTGGGATTTCGCGAGCAGTACTTC.

In this sample, this clonotype turned up many times. The chain is built from TRBV4-2 and TRBJ2-1, with 12 bases lining up with TRBD2. The CDR3 consists of 16 residues. CDR1 and CDR2 from the germline V gene are LGHNA and YNFKEQ. J gave up 6 bases and V 0 bases, and 3 bases lay outside the gene matches. The CDR3 region is CASSQDPTSGSNEQFF. The CDR3 coding sequence is TGTGCCAGCAGCCAAGACCCGACTAGCGGGAGCAATGAGCAGTTCTTC.

This clonotype was counted a few times. J is TRBJ2-2 and V is TRBV20-1; 10 bases map to TRBD2. Germline V gene lookup returns CDR1 DFQATT and CDR2 SNEGSKA (reference sequence). Trimming at V came to 0 bases and at J to 3 bases, leaving 10 bases not matched to a gene. There are 18 residues in the CDR3. The DNA of the CDR3 is TGCAGTGCTAGAGATTTCACTAGCGGGAAAACGGACACCGGGGAGCTGTTTTTT. Encoded protein: CSARDFTSGKTDTGELFF.

This clonotype was observed many times. The rearrangement joins TRBV6-5 to TRBJ2-7, with 11 bases identical to TRBD1. The CDR3 has 14 residues. CDR1 is MNHEY and CDR2 is SVGAGI in the germline V gene. Losses at the gene ends were 9 bases for V and 2 bases for J; bases not matched to a gene: 6. This CDR3 reads CASSRDRGTYEQYF. CDR3 bases: TGTGCCAGTTCCCGGGACAGGGGGACCTACGAGCAGTACTTC.

In this sample, this clonotype turned up many times. This chain uses TRBV10-3 with TRBJ1-2; D remains ambiguous. The germline V gene has CDR1 ENHRY and CDR2 SYGVKD. The length of the CDR3 is 16 residues. V lost 0 bases and J lost 1, with 12 bases in between. CDR3 amino acids: CAISESISVNNYGYTF. The CDR3 region has the DNA TGTGCCATCAGTGAGTCTATAAGCGTCAATAACTATGGCTACACCTTC.

There are a few counts of this clonotype. V usage is TRBV10-3 and J usage is TRBJ1-1, with 7 bases fitting TRBD1. After removal of 6 bases from V and 1 base from J, the junction contained 17 bases not matched to a gene. CDR1 ENHRY and CDR2 SYGVKD come from the germline V gene. The CDR3 totals 18 residues. CDR3 DNA sequence: TGTGCCATCAGGGGCCAGGTGGAGGGGGCCTCGCCGAACACTGAAGCTTTCTTT. Translation gives CAIRGQVEGASPNTEAFF.

This clonotype was found once. The chain links TRBV28 to TRBJ2-3; the match to TRBD1 covers 9 bases. Germline V gene sequence: CDR1 MDHEN, CDR2 SYDVKM. V gave up 6 bases and J gave up 5 bases; unmatched junction bases: 9. CDR3 length: 15 amino acids. The CDR3 region has the DNA TGTGCCAGCAGGAAACAGGGGGCGTCTAAAGATACGCAGTATTTT. Translation: CASRKQGASKDTQYF.

The V call is TRBV4-2, the J call TRBJ1-2; D might be TRBD1 (5 bases). The CDR3 loop spans 16 amino acids. Trimming left V 0 bases short and J 0 bases short, with 11 bases between. CDR1 LGHNA and CDR2 YNFKEQ come from the germline V gene. CDR3 amino acids: CASSQEGAGANYGYTF. The CDR3 bases are TGTGCCAGCAGCCAAGAAGGGGCGGGAGCTAACTATGGCTACACCTTC.

J is TRBJ2-2 and V is TRBV4-3; D uncertain. The V and J ends lost 1 base and 7 bases respectively, with 4 bases between them. The germline V gene encodes CDR1 LGHNA and CDR2 YSLEER. The CDR3 totals 12 residues. CDR3: CASSQGLGELFF. The CDR3 nucleotides are TGCGCCAGCAGCCAAGGGCTCGGGGAGCTGTTTTTT.